This T cell receptor beta chain originates from a study of somatic mutations in cytotoxic T cells in rheumatoid arthritis. General study findings and limits: Any difference in CD8+ T-cell clonality between patients who had rheumatoid arthritis and healthy controls who were age-matched was not statistically significant.

Measured with immunoSEQ multiplex PCR; TCRdb has only the in-frame clones, and not every one. Of about 10,000 clones in the sample, about nine tenths were seen once. On this clone: Its antigen is currently unknown.

Once isolated by positive magnetic bead selection, the CD4+ and CD8+ cells had their purity checked by flow cytometry. Sequencing used CD8+ T cells sorted from blood. This TCR was recovered from a woman between 18 and 29 years old with rheumatoid arthritis.

CDR3 in amino acids: CASSYKLPGEKLFF. CDR3 DNA: TGTGCCAGCAGTTATAAACTACCGGGTGAAAAACTGTTTTTT. This chain uses TRBV6-5 with TRBJ1-4, with D unresolved. Trimming stripped 3 bases from V and 7 bases from J, with 12 bases between. CDR3 length: 14 residues. Germline assignment: CDR1 MNHEY and CDR2 SVGAGI.